This T cell receptor (beta chain) originates from a study of blood T cell repertoires in COVID-19 (dated by TCRdb to 2018 to 2021). Regarding the research as a whole: The collaborator samples originated in the United States, Italy and Spain and spanned the acute and convalescent phases of COVID-19. The material from the prospective study consisted of cDNA or gDNA derived from T cells, B-cell-depleted T cells, or PBMCs. The dataset comprised deeply sampled blood TCRbeta repertoires from subjects exposed to, actively infected with, or recovered from COVID-19. The repertoires were made available in a free public database intended to serve as a resource for research on the immune response to SARS-CoV-2. The samples were drawn from the first 160 participants of the ongoing ImmuneRACE study and from over a thousand subjects provided by 6 global collaborators. Nearly every sample came with metadata listing a de-identified subject ID, COVID-19 status, age in years and sex. Where available, HLA class I and class II types were taken from metadata supplied by the sample provider and were not determined by assay-based typing.

This clone was counted only a few times. This clone's antigen is unknown. No much larger clone exists at a distance of one base, and base qualities are not known. V is clipped by 0 bases and J by 2 bases, and the sequence between their germline boundaries is 3 bases long. Via the germline V gene (reference sequence), CDR1 is LNHNV and CDR2 YYDKDF. Reading from cysteine to phenylalanine, the CDR3 counts 13 amino acids. Only CDR3 DNA is held: 39 bases, read in frame from base 1. Beyond this particular receptor, the publication reports: The amount of clinical and demographic metadata varied by source and participant and was provided uncurated.

TCRbeta CDR3 regions were amplified from genomic DNA by means of the immunoSEQ Assay, a bias-controlled multiplex PCR. On the authors' methods: The number of nucleated cells in each sample was estimated from the amplification of reference gene primers within the assay. Sequence reads were collapsed and filtered to measure the absolute abundance of every unique TCRbeta CDR3 rearrangement. For each sample, productive Simpson clonality was calculated as the square root of Simpson's diversity index across productive rearrangements. TCRdb carries this immuneACCESS record with in-frame sequences only. Its versions omit some clonotypes, under half of them owing to an unresolved V gene in the studies checked, with the rest unexplained. Clone size and V and J calls were adopted from that table, with D and trimming inferred from the DNA. The sample table lists around 94,000 clones, more than 80% of them with a count of one. The ten largest make up just under 4.5% of the sample.

Collaborating institutions collected whole blood in K2EDTA tubes following their own protocols. For TCRbeta analysis, collaborator samples were shipped as frozen whole blood, as isolated PBMCs, or as DNA extracted from either sample type. Sequencing was done on a sample of peripheral blood. The chain was built from TRBV15 and TRBJ2-3, with no confidently assigned D gene. The source is a human donor in a cohort sampled during active COVID-19. The bases read TGTGCCACCAGCAGAGACAACACAGATACGCAGTATTTT. This translates into CATSRDNTDTQYF.